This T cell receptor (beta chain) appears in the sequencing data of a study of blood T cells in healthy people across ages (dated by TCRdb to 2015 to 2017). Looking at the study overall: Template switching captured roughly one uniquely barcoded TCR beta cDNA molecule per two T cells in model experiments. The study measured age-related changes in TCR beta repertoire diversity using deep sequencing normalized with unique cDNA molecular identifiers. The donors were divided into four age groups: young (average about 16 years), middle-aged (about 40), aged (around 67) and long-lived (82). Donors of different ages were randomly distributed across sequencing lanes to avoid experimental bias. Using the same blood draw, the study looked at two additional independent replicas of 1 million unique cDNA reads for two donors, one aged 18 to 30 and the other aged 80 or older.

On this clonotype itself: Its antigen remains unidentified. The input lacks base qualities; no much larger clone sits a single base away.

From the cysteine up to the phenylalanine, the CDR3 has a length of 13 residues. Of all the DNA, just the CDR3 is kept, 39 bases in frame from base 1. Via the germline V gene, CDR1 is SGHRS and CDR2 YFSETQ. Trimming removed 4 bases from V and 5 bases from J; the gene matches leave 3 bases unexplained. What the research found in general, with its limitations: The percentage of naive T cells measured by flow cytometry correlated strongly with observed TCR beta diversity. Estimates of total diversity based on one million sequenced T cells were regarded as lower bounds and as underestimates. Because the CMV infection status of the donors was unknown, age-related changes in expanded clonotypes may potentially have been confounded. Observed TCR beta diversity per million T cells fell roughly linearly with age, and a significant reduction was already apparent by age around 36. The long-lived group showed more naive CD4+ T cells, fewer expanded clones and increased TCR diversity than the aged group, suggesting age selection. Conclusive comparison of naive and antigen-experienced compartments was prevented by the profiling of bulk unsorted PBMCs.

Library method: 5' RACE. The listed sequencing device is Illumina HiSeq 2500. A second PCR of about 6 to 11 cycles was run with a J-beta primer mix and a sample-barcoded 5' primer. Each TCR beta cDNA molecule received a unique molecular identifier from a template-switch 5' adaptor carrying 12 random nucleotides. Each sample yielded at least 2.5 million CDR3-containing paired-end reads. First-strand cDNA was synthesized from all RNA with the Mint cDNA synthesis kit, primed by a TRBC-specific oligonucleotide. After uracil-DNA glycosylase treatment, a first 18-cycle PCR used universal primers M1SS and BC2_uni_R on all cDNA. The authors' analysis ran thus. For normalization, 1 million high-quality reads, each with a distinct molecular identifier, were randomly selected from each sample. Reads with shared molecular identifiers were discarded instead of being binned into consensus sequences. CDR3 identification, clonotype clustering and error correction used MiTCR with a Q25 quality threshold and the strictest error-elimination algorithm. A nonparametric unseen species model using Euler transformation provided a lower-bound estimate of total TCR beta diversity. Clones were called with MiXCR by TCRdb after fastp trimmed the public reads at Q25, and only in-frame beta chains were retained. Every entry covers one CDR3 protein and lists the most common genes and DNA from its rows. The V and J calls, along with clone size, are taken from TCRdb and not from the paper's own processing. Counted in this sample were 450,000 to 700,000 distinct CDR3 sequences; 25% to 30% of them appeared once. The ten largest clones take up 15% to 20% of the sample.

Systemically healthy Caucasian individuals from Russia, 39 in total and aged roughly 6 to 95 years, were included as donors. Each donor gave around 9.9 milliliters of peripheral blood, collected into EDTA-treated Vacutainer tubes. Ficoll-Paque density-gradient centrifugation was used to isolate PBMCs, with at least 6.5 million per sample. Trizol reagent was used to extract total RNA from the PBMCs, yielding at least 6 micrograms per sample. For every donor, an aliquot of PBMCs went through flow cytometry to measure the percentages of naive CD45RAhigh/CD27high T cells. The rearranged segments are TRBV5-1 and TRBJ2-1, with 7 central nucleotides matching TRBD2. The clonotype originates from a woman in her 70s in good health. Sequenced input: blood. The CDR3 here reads CASSVAGDNEQFF. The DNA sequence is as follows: TGCGCCAGCAGCGTCGCGGGGGACAATGAGCAGTTCTTC.